This T cell receptor (beta chain) was recorded in a study of blood T cell repertoires in COVID-19. Whole-study context: Material from acute and convalescent COVID-19 was sourced from the United States, Italy and Spain. Nucleic acid was either cDNA or gDNA, and it came from T cells, B-cell-depleted T cells, or PBMCs.

Repertoires were generated with immunoSEQ multiplex PCR, while TCRdb's copy carries only in-frame clones and drops some. The table records approximately 50,000 clones, approximately 85% of them present only once. V was pared by 3 bases and J by 4 bases, with 9 bases between. Germline lookup yields CDR1 MDHEN and CDR2 SYDVKM. CDR3 length: 13 residues. The V gene is TRBV28, the J gene TRBJ1-2; D gene uncertain. This TCR was recovered from a human donor in a cohort sampled during active COVID-19. The sample comprised peripheral blood. The CDR3 spells CASSFQAPYGYTF. The CDR3 region has the DNA TGTGCCAGCAGTTTTCAGGCCCCCTATGGCTACACCTTC.